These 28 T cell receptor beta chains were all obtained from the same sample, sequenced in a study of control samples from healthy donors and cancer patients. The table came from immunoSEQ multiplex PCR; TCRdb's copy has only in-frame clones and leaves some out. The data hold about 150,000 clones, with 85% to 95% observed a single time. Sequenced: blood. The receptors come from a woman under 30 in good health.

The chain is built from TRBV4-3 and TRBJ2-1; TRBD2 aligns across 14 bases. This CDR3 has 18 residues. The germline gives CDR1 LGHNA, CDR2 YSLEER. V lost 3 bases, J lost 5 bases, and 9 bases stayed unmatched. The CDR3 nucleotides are TGCGCCAGCAGCCAGGGACTAGCGGGGGCTCCTCGGGACAATGAGCAGTTCTTC. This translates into CASSQGLAGAPRDNEQFF.

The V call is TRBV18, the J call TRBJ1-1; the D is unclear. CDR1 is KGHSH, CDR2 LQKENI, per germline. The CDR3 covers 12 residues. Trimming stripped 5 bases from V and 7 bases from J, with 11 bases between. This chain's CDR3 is CASSALGVEAFF. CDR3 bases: TGTGCCAGCTCAGCTTTGGGCGTTGAAGCTTTCTTT.

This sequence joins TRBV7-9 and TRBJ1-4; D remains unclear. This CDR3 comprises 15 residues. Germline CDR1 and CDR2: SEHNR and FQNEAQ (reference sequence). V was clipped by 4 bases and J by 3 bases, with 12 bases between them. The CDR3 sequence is CASSSTLGANEKLFF. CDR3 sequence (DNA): TGTGCCAGCAGCTCCACCCTGGGCGCTAATGAAAAACTGTTTTTT.

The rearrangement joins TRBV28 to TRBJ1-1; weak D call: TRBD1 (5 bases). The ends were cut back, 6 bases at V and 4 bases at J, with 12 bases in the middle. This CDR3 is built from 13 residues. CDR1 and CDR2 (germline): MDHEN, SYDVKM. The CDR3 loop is CASSAGHITEAFF. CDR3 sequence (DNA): TGTGCCAGCAGCGCCGGACATATCACTGAAGCTTTCTTT.

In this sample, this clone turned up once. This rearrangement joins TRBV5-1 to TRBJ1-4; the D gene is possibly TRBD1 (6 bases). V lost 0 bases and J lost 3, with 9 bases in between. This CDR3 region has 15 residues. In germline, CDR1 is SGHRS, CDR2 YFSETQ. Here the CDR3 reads CASSLAGAPNEKLFF. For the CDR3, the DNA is TGCGCCAGCAGCTTGGCGGGGGCGCCTAATGAAAAACTGTTTTTT.

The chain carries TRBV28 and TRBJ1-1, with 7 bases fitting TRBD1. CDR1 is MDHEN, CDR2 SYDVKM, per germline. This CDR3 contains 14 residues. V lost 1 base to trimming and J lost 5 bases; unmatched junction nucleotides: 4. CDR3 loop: CASSLFDRDTEAFF. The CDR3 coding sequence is TGTGCCAGCAGTTTATTTGACAGGGATACTGAAGCTTTCTTT.

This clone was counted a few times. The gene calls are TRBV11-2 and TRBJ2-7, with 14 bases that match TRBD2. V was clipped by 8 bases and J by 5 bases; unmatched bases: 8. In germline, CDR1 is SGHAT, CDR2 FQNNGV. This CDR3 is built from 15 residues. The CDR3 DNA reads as TGTGCCAGCCGGGAGTCGGGACTAGCGGGAGACGAGCAGTACTTC. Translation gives CASRESGLAGDEQYF.

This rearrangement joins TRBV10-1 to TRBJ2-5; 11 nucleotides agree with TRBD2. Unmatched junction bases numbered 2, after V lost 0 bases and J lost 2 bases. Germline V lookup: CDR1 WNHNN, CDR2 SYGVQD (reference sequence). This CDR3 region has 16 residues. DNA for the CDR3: TGCGCCAGCAGTGAGTCATTAGCGGGAGGGCAAGAGACCCAGTACTTC. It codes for CASSESLAGGQETQYF.

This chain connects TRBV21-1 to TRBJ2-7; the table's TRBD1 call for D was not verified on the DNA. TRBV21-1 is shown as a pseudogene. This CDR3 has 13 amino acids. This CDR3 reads CASDGQAPYEQYF. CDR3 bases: TGTGCCAGCGACGGACAGGCCCCCTACGAGCAGTACTTC.

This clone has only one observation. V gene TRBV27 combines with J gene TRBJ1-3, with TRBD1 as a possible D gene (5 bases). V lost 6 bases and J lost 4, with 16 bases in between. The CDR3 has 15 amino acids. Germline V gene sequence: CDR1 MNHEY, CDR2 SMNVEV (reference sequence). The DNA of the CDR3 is TGTGCCAGCAGCCTCCGGCAGGGTCGAGGAAACACCATATATTTT. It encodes CASSLRQGRGNTIYF.

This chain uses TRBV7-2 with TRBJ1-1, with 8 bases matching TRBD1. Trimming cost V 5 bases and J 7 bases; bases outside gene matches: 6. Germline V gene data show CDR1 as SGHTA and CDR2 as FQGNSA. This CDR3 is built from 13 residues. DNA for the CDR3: TGTGCCAGCAGCCGGGACAGGCGTTTTGAAGCTTTCTTT. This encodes CASSRDRRFEAFF. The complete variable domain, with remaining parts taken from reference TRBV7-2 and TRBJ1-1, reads GAGVSQSPSNKVTEKGKDVELRCDPISGHTALYWYRQSLGQGLEFLIYFQGNSAPDKSGLPSDRFSAERTGGSVSTLTIQRTQQEDSAVYLCASSRDRRFEAFFGQGTRLTVV.

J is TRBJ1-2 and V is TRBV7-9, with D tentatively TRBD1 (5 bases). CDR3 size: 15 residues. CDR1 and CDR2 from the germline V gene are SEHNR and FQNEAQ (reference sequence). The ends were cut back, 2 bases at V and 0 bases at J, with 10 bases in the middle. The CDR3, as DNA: TGTGCCAGCAGCTTAATGAGGGGCTCTAACTATGGCTACACCTTC. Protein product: CASSLMRGSNYGYTF.

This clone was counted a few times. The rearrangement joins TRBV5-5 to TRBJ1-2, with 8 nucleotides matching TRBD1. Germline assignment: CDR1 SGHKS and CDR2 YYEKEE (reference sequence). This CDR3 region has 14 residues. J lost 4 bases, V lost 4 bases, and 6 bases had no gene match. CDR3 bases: TGTGCCAGCAGCCCGGACAGGGCGGGCTATGGCTACACCTTC. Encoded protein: CASSPDRAGYGYTF.

CDR3 DNA: TGTGCCAGCAAACCGGGCCCTGGGAACACTGAAGCTTTCTTT. Its translation: CASKPGPGNTEAFF. The chain uses TRBV2 and TRBJ1-1, with D unresolved. The CDR3 is made up of 14 amino acids. V shed 7 bases and J shed 1 base, with 13 bases lying between them. Looked up from germline, CDR1 is SNHLY and CDR2 is FYNNEI. Supplemented by reference TRBV2 and TRBJ1-1, the full variable domain reads EPEVTQTPSHQVTQMGQEVILRCVPISNHLYFYWYRQILGQKVEFLVSFYNNEISEKSEIFDDQFSVERPDGSNFTLKIRSTKLEDSAMYFCASKPGPGNTEAFFGQGTRLTVV.

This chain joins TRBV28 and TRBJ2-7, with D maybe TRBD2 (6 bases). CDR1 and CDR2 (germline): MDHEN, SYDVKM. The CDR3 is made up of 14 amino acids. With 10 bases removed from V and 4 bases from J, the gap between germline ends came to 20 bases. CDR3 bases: TGTGCCACCATGATAGCGGAGAGAGTATACGAGCAGTACTTC. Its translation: CATMIAERVYEQYF.

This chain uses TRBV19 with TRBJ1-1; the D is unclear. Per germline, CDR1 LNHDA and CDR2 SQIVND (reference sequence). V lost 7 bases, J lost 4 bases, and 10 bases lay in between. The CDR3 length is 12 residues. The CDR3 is CASISWGTEAFF. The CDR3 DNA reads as TGTGCCAGTATTTCTTGGGGCACTGAAGCTTTCTTT.

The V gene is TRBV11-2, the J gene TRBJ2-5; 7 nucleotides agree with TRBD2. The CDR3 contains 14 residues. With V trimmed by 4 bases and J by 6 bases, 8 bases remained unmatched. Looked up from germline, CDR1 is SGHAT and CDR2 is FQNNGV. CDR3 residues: CASSSSGEVKTQYF. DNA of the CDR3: TGTGCCAGCAGCTCCAGCGGGGAGGTGAAGACCCAGTACTTC.

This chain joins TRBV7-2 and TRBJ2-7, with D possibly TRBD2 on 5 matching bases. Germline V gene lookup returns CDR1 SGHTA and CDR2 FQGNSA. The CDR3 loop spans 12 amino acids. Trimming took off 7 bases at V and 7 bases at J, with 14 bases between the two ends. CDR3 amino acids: CASNLDGGEQYF. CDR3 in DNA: TGTGCCAGCAACTTGGACGGCGGGGAGCAGTACTTC.

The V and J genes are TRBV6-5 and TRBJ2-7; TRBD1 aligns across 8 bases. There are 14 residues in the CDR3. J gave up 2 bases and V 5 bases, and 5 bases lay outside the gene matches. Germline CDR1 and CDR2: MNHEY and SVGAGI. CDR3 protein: CASSPGGQAYEQYF. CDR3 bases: TGTGCCAGCAGTCCAGGGGGCCAAGCCTACGAGCAGTACTTC.

The CDR3 region has the DNA TGTGCCAGCAGTCTCCCCGGTCGTGAAAAACTGTTTTTT. Protein: CASSLPGREKLFF. The genes are TRBV28 and TRBJ1-4; D gene uncertain. The CDR3 has 13 residues. The germline gives CDR1 MDHEN, CDR2 SYDVKM. V lost 5 bases and J lost 7, with 11 bases in between.

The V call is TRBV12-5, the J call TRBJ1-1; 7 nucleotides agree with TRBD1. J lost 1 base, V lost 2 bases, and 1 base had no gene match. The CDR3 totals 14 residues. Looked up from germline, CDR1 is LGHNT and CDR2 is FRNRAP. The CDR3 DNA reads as TGTGCTAGTGGTTTGAGACAGGGGAACACTGAAGCTTTCTTT. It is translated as CASGLRQGNTEAFF.

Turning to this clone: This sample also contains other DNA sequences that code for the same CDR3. The CDR3 nucleotides are TGTGCCAGCAGCCGTTCTGGGACAGGGAACACTGAAGCTTTCTTT. It yields the protein CASSRSGTGNTEAFF. V is TRBV3-1 (or the pseudogene TRBV3-2) and J is TRBJ1-1, with 8 bases matching TRBD1. Per the germline V gene, CDR1 is LGHDT and CDR2 is YNNKEL (reference sequence). The CDR3 totals 15 residues. The trim removed 4 bases at V and 1 base at J, leaving 5 bases unmatched.

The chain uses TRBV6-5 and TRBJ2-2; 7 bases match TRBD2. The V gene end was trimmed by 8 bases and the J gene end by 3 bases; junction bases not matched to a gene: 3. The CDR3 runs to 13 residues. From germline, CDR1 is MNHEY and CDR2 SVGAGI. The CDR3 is CASRREYTGELFF. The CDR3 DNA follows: TGTGCCAGCCGGCGGGAGTACACCGGGGAGCTGTTTTTT.

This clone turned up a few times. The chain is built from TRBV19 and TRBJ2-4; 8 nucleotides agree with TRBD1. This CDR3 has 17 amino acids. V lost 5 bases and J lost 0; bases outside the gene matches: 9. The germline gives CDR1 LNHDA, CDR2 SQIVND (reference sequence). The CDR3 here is CASSVPGGEGAKNIQYF. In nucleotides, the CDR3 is TGTGCCAGTAGTGTTCCAGGGGGCGAGGGAGCCAAAAACATTCAGTACTTC.

The CDR3 spells CASLPPLAGGYEQYF. CDR3 sequence (DNA): TGTGCCAGCCTCCCCCCTCTCGCGGGAGGTTACGAGCAGTACTTC. The V call is TRBV6-5, the J call TRBJ2-7; 8 nucleotides line up with TRBD2. CDR1 MNHEY and CDR2 SVGAGI come from the germline V gene. V gave up 8 bases and J gave up 4 bases; unmatched junction bases: 13. CDR3 length equals 15 residues.

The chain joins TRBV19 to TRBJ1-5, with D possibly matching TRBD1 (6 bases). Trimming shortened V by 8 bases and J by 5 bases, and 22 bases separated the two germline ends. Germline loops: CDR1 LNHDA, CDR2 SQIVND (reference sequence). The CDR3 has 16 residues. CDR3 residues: CASGGTGQTTHQPQHF. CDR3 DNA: TGTGCCAGTGGTGGAACGGGACAAACCACACATCAGCCCCAGCATTTT.

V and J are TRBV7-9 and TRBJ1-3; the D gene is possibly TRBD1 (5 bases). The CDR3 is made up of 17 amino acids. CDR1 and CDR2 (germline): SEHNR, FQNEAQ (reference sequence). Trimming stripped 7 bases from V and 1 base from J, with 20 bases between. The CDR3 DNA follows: TGTGCCAGCACCCAATTGGGGCGAAAACTTTCTGGAAACACCATATATTTT. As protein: CASTQLGRKLSGNTIYF.

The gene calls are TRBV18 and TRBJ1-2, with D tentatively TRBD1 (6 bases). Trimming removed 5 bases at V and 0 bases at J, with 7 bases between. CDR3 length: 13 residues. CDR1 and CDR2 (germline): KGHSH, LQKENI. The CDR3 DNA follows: TGTGCCAGCTCATCAGGGGCTAACTATGGCTACACCTTC. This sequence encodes CASSSGANYGYTF.